The clone carrying this T cell receptor (beta chain) was detected only a few times. Cohort allocation depended upon clinical history that participants reported. Cohort 3 recovery required two negative PCRs, clearance, or symptom resolution. This entry is derived from a study of blood T cell repertoires in COVID-19. V was pared by 0 bases and J by 0 bases, with 5 bases between. Germline CDR1 SGHDN, CDR2 FVKESK. CDR3 length: 14 amino acids. As handled by the study authors: By means of reference gene primer amplification, nucleated cell counts were estimated. Measured with immunoSEQ multiplex PCR; TCRdb has only the in-frame clones, and not every one. V and J calls and clone size follow that table, whereas D and trimming were derived from the DNA. The sample yields 250,000 to 400,000 clones, about nine tenths seen once.

Material: PBMCs or T cells enriched from blood (not recorded which). This TCR was sampled from a man in his 60s who had recovered from COVID-19. V gene TRBV14 combines with J gene TRBJ1-1, with D possibly matching TRBD1 (5 bases). CDR3 in amino acids: CASSQETVNTEAFF. Written as DNA, the CDR3 is TGTGCCAGCAGCCAAGAGACAGTGAACACTGAAGCTTTCTTT.